The 19 T cell receptor beta chains given below trace back to one sample, sequenced in a study of regulatory T cells in long-lasting Graves disease. Time point reported: persistent/refractory GD, antithyroid drugs over 5 years with positive TRAb. Following extraction of RNA from PBMCs, that RNA was used to make the TCR library. Sequencing libraries for TCR beta were prepared with iRepertoire HTBI primers and Arm-PCR of CDR3 regions. TCRdb re-called the multiplex PCR reads through MiXCR, storing one row per CDR3 protein. The top ten hold roughly an eighth of the sample, which has roughly 400,000 distinct CDR3 sequences, around 20% seen once. The specimen was peripheral blood mononuclear cells (PBMCs), collected when the disease was refractory, from a patient treated with antithyroid drugs. The receptors originated from a female donor with Graves disease.

This clonotype appeared many times. J is TRBJ2-7 and V is TRBV20-1; 10 bases map to TRBD2. The junction had 6 bases not matched to a gene; V was cut back by 3 bases and J by 1 base. The germline V gene encodes CDR1 DFQATT and CDR2 SNEGSKA (reference sequence). This CDR3 region has 15 residues. The CDR3 sequence: CSASEGTSVSYEQYF. The CDR3 DNA reads as TGCAGTGCTAGTGAGGGGACTAGCGTATCCTACGAGCAGTACTTC.

For the CDR3, the DNA is TGTGCCAGCTCACCACGTGAGGGGGCAGACACTGAAGCTTTCTTT. Translation: CASSPREGADTEAFF. This rearrangement joins TRBV18 to TRBJ1-1, with 7 bases fitting TRBD1. The germline CDR1 and CDR2 sequences are KGHSH and LQKENI. J gave up 3 bases and V 1 base, and 5 bases lay outside the gene matches. This CDR3 is 15 amino acids long.

This clonotype was detected many times. The V gene is TRBV29-1, the J gene TRBJ2-5; D might be TRBD1 (6 bases). Germline V gene sequence: CDR1 SQVTM, CDR2 ANQGSEA. The germline V and J ends were trimmed by 7 bases and 2 bases, with 11 bases remaining between them. The CDR3 is 12 amino acids. The CDR3 protein is CSGTEGQETQYF. Here the CDR3 DNA reads TGCAGCGGGACAGAAGGGCAAGAGACCCAGTACTTC.

The rearrangement joins TRBV29-1 to TRBJ2-1; 12 bases agree with TRBD2. Germline V lookup: CDR1 SQVTM, CDR2 ANQGSEA. The trim removed 3 bases at V and 6 bases at J, leaving 3 bases unmatched. This CDR3 has 14 residues. The CDR3 region has the DNA TGCAGCGTTGATCTAGCGGGAGGGTTCAATGAGCAGTTCTTC. Amino acid sequence: CSVDLAGGFNEQFF.

This clonotype has just a few counts. This chain links TRBV7-3 with TRBJ2-7; possibly TRBD2 for D (6 bases). The CDR3 consists of 12 residues. The germline V gene encodes CDR1 SGHTA and CDR2 FQGTGA. Trimming shortened V by 6 bases and J by 6 bases, and 12 bases separated the two germline ends. CDR3 amino acids: CASSYDGGEQYF. The DNA for the CDR3 is TGTGCCAGCAGTTATGACGGGGGCGAGCAGTACTTC.

The chain couples TRBV24-1 to TRBJ2-3; D is possibly TRBD2 (6 bases). CDR1 is KGHDR and CDR2 is SFDVKD in the germline V gene. V gave up 5 bases and J gave up 3 bases, with 11 bases separating them. The CDR3 loop spans 14 amino acids. CDR3 residues: CATSGPGGTDTQYF. The CDR3, as DNA: TGTGCCACCAGTGGACCCGGAGGGACAGATACGCAGTATTTT.

The chain recombines TRBV28 with TRBJ2-2, with D uncertain. Germline V gene lookup returns CDR1 MDHEN and CDR2 SYDVKM. The CDR3 totals 14 residues. Between the trimmed V and J ends, which lost 6 bases and 1 base, there was a span of 9 bases. CDR3 sequence reads: CASSWRQNTGELFF. The CDR3 DNA sequence: TGTGCCAGCAGCTGGAGACAGAACACCGGGGAGCTGTTTTTT. Full variable domain (remainder filled in from reference TRBV28 and TRBJ2-2): DVKVTQSSRYLVKRTGEKVFLECVQDMDHENMFWYRQDPGLGLRLIYFSYDVKMKEKGDIPEGYSVSREKKERFSLILESASTNQTSMYLCASSWRQNTGELFFGEGSRLTVL.

This clonotype showed up many times. The V and J genes are TRBV3-1 and TRBJ1-2; 8 bases are shared with TRBD1. Germline V gives CDR1 LGHDT, CDR2 YNNKEL (reference sequence). CDR3 length: 14 residues. The trim removed 2 bases at V and 4 bases at J, leaving 3 bases unmatched. The CDR3 sequence is CASSQPGQGYGYTF. The CDR3, as DNA: TGTGCCAGCAGCCAACCCGGACAGGGCTATGGCTACACCTTC.

There are many counts of this clonotype. The chain uses TRBV28 and TRBJ2-5, with a tentative D call TRBD2 (7 bases). Germline-derived CDR1 and CDR2 are MDHEN and SYDVKM. CDR3 size: 13 residues. V was shortened by 6 bases and J by 4 bases, with 12 bases between the two germline ends. CDR3 protein: CASRGGGGETQYF. The DNA of the CDR3 is TGTGCCAGCAGAGGGGGAGGGGGAGAGACCCAGTACTTC.

This clonotype was counted at least ten times. The V call is TRBV28, the J call TRBJ2-7, with 7 nucleotides matching TRBD2. Losses at the gene ends were 6 bases for V and 3 bases for J; bases not matched to a gene: 14. The CDR3 spans 16 residues. Germline V gene sequence: CDR1 MDHEN, CDR2 SYDVKM. The chain's CDR3 is CASSIGGGSLNYEQYF. The CDR3 DNA follows: TGTGCCAGCAGCATTGGGGGGGGATCCCTTAACTACGAGCAGTACTTC.

The rearrangement joins TRBV28 to TRBJ1-3; unclear D gene. V was pared by 10 bases and J by 0 bases, with 7 bases between. Germline V CDR1 and CDR2: MDHEN, SYDVKM. The CDR3 sequence is 12 residues long. CDR3 amino acids: CATTASGNTIYF. The DNA of the CDR3 is TGTGCCACCACTGCCTCTGGAAACACCATATATTTT.

This clonotype was seen repeatedly, ten times or more. V gene TRBV27 combines with J gene TRBJ2-4; the D gene could be TRBD1 or TRBD2 (5 bases each). CDR3 length: 15 amino acids. Between the trimmed V and J ends, which lost 5 bases and 2 bases, there was a span of 13 bases. Germline loops: CDR1 MNHEY, CDR2 SMNVEV (reference sequence). The CDR3 DNA is TGTGCCAGCAGTGGGGGTGTGTGGACCAAAAACATTCAGTACTTC. Amino acid sequence: CASSGGVWTKNIQYF.

There are many counts of this clonotype. DNA for the CDR3: TGTGCCAGCCAAAACATTGATGAGGCGGAGACCCAGTACTTC. It is translated as CASQNIDEAETQYF. The gene calls are TRBV2 and TRBJ2-5; D is undetermined. The CDR3 totals 14 residues. Trimming cost V 8 bases and J 5 bases, with 18 bases left between them. Germline CDR1 reads SNHLY; CDR2 reads FYNNEI.

This clonotype has ten or more counts. This chain links TRBV12-3 or TRBV12-4 with TRBJ2-5; D gene uncertain. The CDR3 extends over 13 amino acids. V lost 6 bases to trimming and J lost 5 bases, with 13 bases between them. The CDR3 region is CASSLLEAETQYF. CDR3 nucleotides: TGTGCCAGCAGCCTGCTAGAGGCCGAGACCCAGTACTTC.

This clonotype was seen repeatedly, ten times or more. This sequence joins TRBV11-2 and TRBJ2-5; D is perhaps TRBD2 (6 bases). V shed 2 bases and J shed 0 bases, with 10 bases lying between them. Germline CDR1 SGHAT, CDR2 FQNNGV. This CDR3 spans 15 amino acids. CDR3 nucleotides: TGTGCCAGCAGCTTAACCTCTAGCGACCAAGAGACCCAGTACTTC. This sequence encodes CASSLTSSDQETQYF.

The chain has TRBV18 and TRBJ1-1; D is unresolved. From germline, CDR1 is KGHSH and CDR2 LQKENI. V lost 8 bases, J lost 2 bases, and 12 bases lay in between. This CDR3 spans 13 amino acids. The CDR3 nucleotides read TGTGCCAGCCAAACTGCTTATAACACTGAAGCTTTCTTT. Its translation is CASQTAYNTEAFF.

V gene TRBV4-1 combines with J gene TRBJ2-5, with D possibly being TRBD2 (5 bases). The CDR3 loop spans 15 amino acids. V lost 0 bases, J lost 0 bases, and 8 bases lay in between. From germline, CDR1 is MGHRA and CDR2 YSYEKL. In nucleotides, the CDR3 is TGCGCCAGCAGCCAAGAAGGGAGCTACCAAGAGACCCAGTACTTC. Protein: CASSQEGSYQETQYF.

This clonotype has a handful of counts. V gene TRBV20-1 combines with J gene TRBJ2-2, with 9 bases aligning to TRBD1. V trimming: 5 bases; J trimming: 6 bases; junction bases outside the gene matches: 4. The CDR3 is 13 residues long. Germline-derived CDR1 and CDR2 are DFQATT and SNEGSKA (reference sequence). The CDR3 spells CSAVRTGAGELFF. CDR3 coding DNA: TGCAGTGCTGTTCGGACAGGGGCCGGGGAGCTGTTTTTT.

CDR3 DNA: TGTGCCAGCAGCCAAGATATACCCTCGGGACAGGGGGTATACGAGCAGTACTTC. Translation: CASSQDIPSGQGVYEQYF. The chain has TRBV3-1 and TRBJ2-7; 11 bases line up with TRBD1. This CDR3 has 18 amino acids. Looked up from germline, CDR1 is LGHDT and CDR2 is YNNKEL (reference sequence). V was clipped by 0 bases and J by 4 bases; unmatched bases: 11.